The entry that follows covers one T cell receptor beta chain sequence. CDR3 length: 16 residues. Germline-derived CDR1 and CDR2 are SEHNR and FQNEAQ (reference sequence). The junction had 13 bases not matched to a gene; V was cut back by 5 bases and J by 6 bases. This entry comes from a study of PD-1 blockade in classical Hodgkin lymphoma. The time point is: cycle 4 day 1 (C4D1), after six to seven weeks of nivolumab. Every patient experienced relapse after autologous stem cell transplantation, and brentuximab vedotin exposure varied. With magnetic negative selection, CD4+ T cells were purified from PBMCs that had been thawed. The repertoire was sequenced with immunoSEQ multiplex PCR; TCRdb's copy has only in-frame clones and lacks some. The top ten clones hold approximately 0.3% of a sample with 30,000 to 40,000 clones, approximately 90% of them seen once.

The genes are TRBV7-9 and TRBJ1-1; TRBD1 matches at 9 bases. Sequencing used CD4+ T cells from blood, obtained before the fourth cycle of nivolumab. The receptor comes from a human donor with classical Hodgkin lymphoma. The CDR3 sequence: CASSPGVGQGYAEAFF. DNA for the CDR3: TGTGCCAGCAGCCCAGGGGTGGGACAGGGTTATGCTGAAGCTTTCTTT.